The clone carrying this T cell receptor (beta chain) was seen only a few times. The antigen remains undetermined. Isolation yielded PBMCs, at least 6.5 million per sample, in every case. RNA extraction gave at least 5 micrograms of total RNA per sample. A second PCR, run for about 7 to 12 cycles, used a sample-barcoded 5' primer plus a J-beta primer mix. TCRdb recomputed calls from the 5' RACE reads with MiXCR, one row per CDR3 protein. The repertoire holds 700,000 or so distinct CDR3 sequences, with around 38% as singletons. Between the trimmed V and J ends, which lost 3 bases and 2 bases, there was a span of 10 bases. CDR3 size: 14 residues. These data originate in a study of blood T cells in healthy people across ages. Findings and caveats of the study: For the donors, CMV status was unknown and possibly confounded expanded clonotype changes. Diversity figures based on one million T cells were deemed too low.

The receptor comes from a man aged 80 or over in good health. The chain couples TRBV12-3 or TRBV12-4 to TRBJ1-1, with D perhaps matching TRBD1 (6 bases). Material for sequencing was blood. In DNA, the CDR3 is TGTGCCAGCAGTTTTAGGACAGCAAACACTGAAGCTTTCTTT. Translated, it gives CASSFRTANTEAFF.